Presented here are 3 T cell receptor beta chains from one specimen sequenced in a study of OX40 agonist ivuxolimab in advanced cancers. The library was produced with the immunoSEQ multiplex PCR assay. TCRdb provides this immuneACCESS table in a form limited to in-frame rearrangements. Some clones are lacking; in checked studies, under half of them reflect an unresolved V gene, and why the rest are absent is not known. The sample table records fewer than 70,000 clones; 80% to 90% of these occur just once. Roughly 2.4% of the sample is in the top ten clones. This specimen was CD4+ or CD8+ T cells sorted from blood, taken in a trial of the OX40 agonist ivuxolimab. These receptors all stem from an adult with an advanced solid tumor such as melanoma, head and neck, liver or kidney cancer.

This clone was seen more than once but under ten times. This sample also contains other DNA sequences that code for the same CDR3. The V and J genes are TRBV19 and TRBJ1-1; maybe TRBD1 (6 bases). The length of the CDR3 is 14 residues. V lost 3 bases to trimming and J lost 3 bases, with 11 bases between them. Germline assignment: CDR1 LNHDA and CDR2 SQIVND (reference sequence). CDR3: CASSIWGLDTEAFF. CDR3 sequence (DNA): TGTGCCAGTAGTATTTGGGGGCTCGACACTGAAGCTTTCTTT.

The chain uses TRBV5-4 and TRBJ2-1; the match to TRBD2 covers 13 bases. Germline V lookup: CDR1 SGHNT, CDR2 YYREEE (reference sequence). The V and J ends lost 3 bases and 7 bases, in that order; junction bases with no gene match: 7. This CDR3 contains 16 residues. The CDR3 loop reads CASSSEPLAGGNEQFF. Here the CDR3 DNA reads TGTGCCAGCAGCTCCGAGCCACTAGCGGGGGGGAATGAGCAGTTCTTC.

This rearrangement joins TRBV6-5 to TRBJ2-7; D is perhaps TRBD2 (5 bases). Germline lookup yields CDR1 MNHEY and CDR2 SVGAGI. The CDR3 runs to 14 residues. With 2 bases removed from V and 4 bases from J, the gap between germline ends came to 12 bases. CDR3 protein: CASSYRGLGYEQYF. Written as DNA, the CDR3 is TGTGCCAGCAGTTACCGAGGGTTGGGTTACGAGCAGTACTTC.